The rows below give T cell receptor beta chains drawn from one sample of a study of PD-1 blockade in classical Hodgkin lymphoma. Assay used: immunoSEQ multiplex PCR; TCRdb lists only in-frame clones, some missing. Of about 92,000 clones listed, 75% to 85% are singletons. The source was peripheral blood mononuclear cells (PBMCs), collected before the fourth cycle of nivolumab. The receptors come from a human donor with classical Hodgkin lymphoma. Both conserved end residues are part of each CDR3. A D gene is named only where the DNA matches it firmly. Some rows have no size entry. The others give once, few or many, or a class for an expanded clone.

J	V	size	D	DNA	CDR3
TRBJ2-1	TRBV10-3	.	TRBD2	TGTGCCATCAGGGGACTAGCGGGATTCAATGAGCAGTTCTTC	CAIRGLAGFNEQFF
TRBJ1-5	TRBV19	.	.	TGTGCCAGTAGTTTGGACGGAGATAGCAATCAGCCCCAGCATTTT	CASSLDGDSNQPQHF
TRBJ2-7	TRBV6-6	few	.	TGTGCCAGCAGTTACTCGAGACTCATCTACGAGCAGTACTTC	CASSYSRLIYEQYF
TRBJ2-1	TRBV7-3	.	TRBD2	TGTGCCAGCAGCGCTGGGCTAGCGGGAGCTTACAATGAGCAGTTCTTC	CASSAGLAGAYNEQFF
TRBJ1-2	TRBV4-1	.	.	TGCGCCAGCAGCCAAGACGAGGCGGACCGCTATGGCTACACCTTC	CASSQDEADRYGYTF
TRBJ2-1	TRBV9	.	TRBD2	TGTGCCAGCAGCGTAGAGGTAGCGGGAGGATACAATGAGCAGTTCTTC	CASSVEVAGGYNEQFF
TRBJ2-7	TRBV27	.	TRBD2	TGTGCCAGCAGTTCCCGACTAGCGGATTACTCCTACGAGCAGTACTTC	CASSSRLADYSYEQYF
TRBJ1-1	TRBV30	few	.	TGTGCCTGGAGTGTTCGGGGTCTGAACACTGAAGCTTTCTTT	CAWSVRGLNTEAFF
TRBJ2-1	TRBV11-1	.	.	TGTGCCAGCAGCTTAGTAGGAAGCCCAAGCTCCTACAATGAGCAGTTCTTC	CASSLVGSPSSYNEQFF
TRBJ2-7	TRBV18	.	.	TGTGCCAGCTCACCTCCCGCCGTGGGCTACGAGCAGTACTTC	CASSPPAVGYEQYF
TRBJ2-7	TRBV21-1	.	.	TGTGCCAGCAGCAAAACTAGCGGGACTACCTACGAGCAGTACTTC	CASSKTSGTTYEQYF
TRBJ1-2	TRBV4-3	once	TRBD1	TGCGCCAGCAGCCAAGATCGGCCCGGACAGGGGTTTGGCTACACCTTC	CASSQDRPGQGFGYTF
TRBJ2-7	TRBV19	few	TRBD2	TGTGCCAGTAGGCCGCGGCGGGCGGGAGACTACGAGCAGTACTTC	CASRPRRAGDYEQYF
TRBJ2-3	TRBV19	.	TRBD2	TGTGCCAGTGCCCGGGCGGGAGTCGTCACAGATACGCAGTATTTT	CASARAGVVTDTQYF
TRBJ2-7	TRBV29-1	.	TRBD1	TGCAGCGCCGGGACAGGGATCTACGAGCAGTACTTC	CSAGTGIYEQYF
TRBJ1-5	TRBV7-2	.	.	TGTGCCAGCAGCCCTCGGGGGAATCAGCCCCAGCATTTT	CASSPRGNQPQHF
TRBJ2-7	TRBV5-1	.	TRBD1	TGCGCCAGCAGCGGGGCAGGACAGGGACCCTACGAGCAGTACTTC	CASSGAGQGPYEQYF
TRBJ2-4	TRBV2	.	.	TGTGCCAGCAGCTCCCTTTCGGGGGCGGCCAAAAACATTCAGTACTTC	CASSSLSGAAKNIQYF
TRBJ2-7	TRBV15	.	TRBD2	TGTGCCACCAGCAGTCCCGGGGGGGTGAGAGACGAGCAGTACTTC	CATSSPGGVRDEQYF
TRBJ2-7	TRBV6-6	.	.	TGTGCCAGCAGTTACTCCGGTTTCGACGAGCAGTACTTC	CASSYSGFDEQYF
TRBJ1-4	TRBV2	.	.	TGTGCCAGCAGTGAATTGGGGGTCACTAATGAAAAACTGTTTTTT	CASSELGVTNEKLFF
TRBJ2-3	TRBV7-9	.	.	TGTGCCAGCAGCTTAGCTACCGGGTCGGCAGGGAGTGGTCGTACGCAGTATTTT	CASSLATGSAGSGRTQYF
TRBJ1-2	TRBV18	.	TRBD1	TGTGCCAGCTCCCAGACAGGGATCTATGGCTACACCTTC	CASSQTGIYGYTF
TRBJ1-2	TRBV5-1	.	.	TGCGCCAGCAGCTTGACGGGAAACCATGGCTACACCTTC	CASSLTGNHGYTF
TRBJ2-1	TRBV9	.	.	TGTGCCAGCAGCGTGGGATCCTACAATGAGCAGTTCTTC	CASSVGSYNEQFF
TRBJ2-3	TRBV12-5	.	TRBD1	TGTGCTAGTGCCACGGGACAGGGGTACACAGATACGCAGTATTTT	CASATGQGYTDTQYF
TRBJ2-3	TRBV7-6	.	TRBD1	TGTGCCAGCGTCCCCACGGGGACAGGGACAGATACGCAGTATTTT	CASVPTGTGTDTQYF
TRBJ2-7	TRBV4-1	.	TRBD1	TGCGCCAGCAGCCACCCGGGACAGGGTGTCTACGAGCAGTACTTC	CASSHPGQGVYEQYF
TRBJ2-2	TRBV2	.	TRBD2	TGTGCCAGCAGTGCGCTAGCGGGAGTCGGGGAGCTGTTTTTT	CASSALAGVGELFF
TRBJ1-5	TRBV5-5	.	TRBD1	TGTGCCAGCAGCTTGGACAGGGGGAATCAGCCCCAGCATTTT	CASSLDRGNQPQHF
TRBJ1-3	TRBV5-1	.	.	TGCGCCAGCAGCTTGGACTACTCTGGAAACACCATATATTTT	CASSLDYSGNTIYF
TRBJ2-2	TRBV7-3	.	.	TGTGCCAGCAGCTTAAGCCGCGATGATACCGGGGAGCTGTTTTTT	CASSLSRDDTGELFF
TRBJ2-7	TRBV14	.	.	TGTGCCAGCAGCCTTGACTATCCCGGTTACCACGAGCAGTACTTC	CASSLDYPGYHEQYF
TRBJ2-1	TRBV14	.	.	TGTGCCAGCAGCCAAGACGTGGGCGCGAGCTCCTACAATGAGCAGTTCTTC	CASSQDVGASSYNEQFF
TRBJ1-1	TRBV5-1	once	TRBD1	TGCGCCAGCAGCCCCACGACAGGGAGAAACACTGAAGCTTTCTTT	CASSPTTGRNTEAFF
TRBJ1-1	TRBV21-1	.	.	TGTGCCAGCAGCTCTTTCCCACGTATGCGGAACACTGAAGCTTTCTTT	CASSSFPRMRNTEAFF
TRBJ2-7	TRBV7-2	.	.	TGTGCCAGCAGCCCCCATCGTCTCTCCTACGAGCAGTACTTC	CASSPHRLSYEQYF
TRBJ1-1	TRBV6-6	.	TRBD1	TGTGCCAGCAGCGACCCGGGACAGGGTAACACTGAAGCTTTCTTT	CASSDPGQGNTEAFF
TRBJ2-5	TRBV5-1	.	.	TGCGCCAGCAGCTCTGGTGCTATACAAGAGACCCAGTACTTC	CASSSGAIQETQYF
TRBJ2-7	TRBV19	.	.	TGTGCCAGTAGTGCCCAGGGGGGCCAGTACGAGCAGTACTTC	CASSAQGGQYEQYF
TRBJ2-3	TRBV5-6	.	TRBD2	TGTGCCAGCACAGAGGGACTAGCTGGCACAGATACGCAGTATTTT	CASTEGLAGTDTQYF
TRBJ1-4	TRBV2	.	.	TGTGCCAGCAGGAGGGCCCCTAATGAAAAACTGTTTTTT	CASRRAPNEKLFF
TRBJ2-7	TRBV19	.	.	TGTGCCAGTAGTATGACGGGCAACTACGAGCAGTACTTC	CASSMTGNYEQYF
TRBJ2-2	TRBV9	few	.	TGTGCCAGCAGCGCCCAGCCGCCCGGGGAGCTGTTTTTT	CASSAQPPGELFF
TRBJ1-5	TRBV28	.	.	TGTGCCAGCAGGGGTAGCAATCAGCCCCAGCATTTT	CASRGSNQPQHF
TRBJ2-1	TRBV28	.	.	TGTGCCAGCAGTACCGAAACCGAGCAGTTCTTC	CASSTETEQFF